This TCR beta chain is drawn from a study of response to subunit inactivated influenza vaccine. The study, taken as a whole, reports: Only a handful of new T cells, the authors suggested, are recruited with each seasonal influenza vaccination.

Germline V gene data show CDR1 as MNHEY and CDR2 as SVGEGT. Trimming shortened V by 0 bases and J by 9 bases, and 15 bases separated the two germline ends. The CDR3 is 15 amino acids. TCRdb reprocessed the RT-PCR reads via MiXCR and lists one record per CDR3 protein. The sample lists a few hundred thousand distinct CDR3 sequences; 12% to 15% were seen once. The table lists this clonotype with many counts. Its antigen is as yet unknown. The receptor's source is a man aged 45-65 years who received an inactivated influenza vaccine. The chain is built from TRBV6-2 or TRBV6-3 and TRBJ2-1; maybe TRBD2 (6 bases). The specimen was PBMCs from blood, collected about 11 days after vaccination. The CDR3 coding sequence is TGTGCCAGCAGTTACTCAGGATCTGGCGGGATTGAGCAGTTCTTC. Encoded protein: CASSYSGSGGIEQFF.